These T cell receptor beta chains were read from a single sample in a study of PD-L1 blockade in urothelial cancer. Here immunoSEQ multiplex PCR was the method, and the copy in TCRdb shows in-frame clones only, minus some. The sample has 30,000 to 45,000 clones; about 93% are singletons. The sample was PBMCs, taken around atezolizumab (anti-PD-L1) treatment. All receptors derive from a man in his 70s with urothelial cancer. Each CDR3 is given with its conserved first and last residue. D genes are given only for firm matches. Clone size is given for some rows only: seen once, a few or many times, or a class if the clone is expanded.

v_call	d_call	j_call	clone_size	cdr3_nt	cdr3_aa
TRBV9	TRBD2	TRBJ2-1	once	TGTGCCAGCAGCCCTAGCGGGAGATACAATGAGCAGTTCTTC	CASSPSGRYNEQFF
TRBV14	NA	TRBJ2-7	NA	TGTGCCAGCAGCCAAGATGTGGGACTCACCTACGAGCAGTACTTC	CASSQDVGLTYEQYF
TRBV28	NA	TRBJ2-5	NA	TGTGCCAGCCGTCCGGGCGGGATTGGAGAGACCCAGTACTTC	CASRPGGIGETQYF
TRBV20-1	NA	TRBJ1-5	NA	TGCAGTGCTAGTGAACAGGGCAGCCAGCATTTT	CSASEQGSQHF
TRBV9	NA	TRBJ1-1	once	TGTGCCAGCAGCGTAACCCCAGAGAACACTGAAGCTTTCTTT	CASSVTPENTEAFF
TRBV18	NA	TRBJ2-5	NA	TGTGCCAGCTCACCCAGGCGGGAAGAGACCCAGTACTTC	CASSPRREETQYF
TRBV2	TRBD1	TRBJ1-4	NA	TGTGCCGGTAGGACAGGGATCGAAAAACTGTTTTTT	CAGRTGIEKLFF
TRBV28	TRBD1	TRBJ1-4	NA	TGTGCCAGCAGGGGGACAGGGTCTCGGGAAAAACTGTTTTTT	CASRGTGSREKLFF
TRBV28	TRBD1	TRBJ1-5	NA	TGTGCCACCCAAAGGACAGGGGGCAAGGGTCAGCCCCAGCATTTT	CATQRTGGKGQPQHF
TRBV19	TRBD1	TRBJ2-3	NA	TGTGCCAGTAGTCCGGGACAGAACGCAGATACGCAGTATTTT	CASSPGQNADTQYF
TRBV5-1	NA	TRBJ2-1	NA	TGCGCCAGCAGCCCCCGGGCGGAGGGGGAGCAGTTCTTC	CASSPRAEGEQFF
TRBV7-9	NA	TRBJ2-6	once	TGTGGGAGACAAGAGGGGGTAGAGGCTGGGGCCAACGTCCTGACTTTC	CGRQEGVEAGANVLTF
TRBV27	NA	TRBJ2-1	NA	TGTGCCAGCAGTCTCGGGTACTCCTACAATGAGCAGTTCTTC	CASSLGYSYNEQFF
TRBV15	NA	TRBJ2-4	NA	TGTGCCACCAGCAGAGACAGGGGTGTAAACATTCAGTACTTC	CATSRDRGVNIQYF
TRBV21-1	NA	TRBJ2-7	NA	TGTGCCAGCAGCAAAGAAACAGGGGCTAGGGAGCAGTACTTC	CASSKETGAREQYF
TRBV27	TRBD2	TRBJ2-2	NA	TGTGCCAGCAGTTTTTTGGTGTTCGGGACTAGCGGGAGCCCCGGGGAGCTGTTTTTT	CASSFLVFGTSGSPGELFF
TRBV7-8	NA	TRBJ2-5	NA	TGTGCCAGCAGCTTAGCGGGGGGAAGGATTCAGTACCAAGAGACCCAGTACTTC	CASSLAGGRIQYQETQYF
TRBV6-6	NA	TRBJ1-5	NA	TGTGCCAGCAGTTTTAGGGTAGGGGATCAGCCCCAGCATTTT	CASSFRVGDQPQHF
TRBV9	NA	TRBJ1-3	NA	TGTGCCAGCAGCGTACGAGGCCCCGGGGACACCATATATTTT	CASSVRGPGDTIYF
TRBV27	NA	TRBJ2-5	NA	TGTGCCAGCAGTTTGTTGCAGGGCCGTGGGACCCAGTACTTC	CASSLLQGRGTQYF
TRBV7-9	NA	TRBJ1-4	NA	TGTGCCAGCAGCCAGGACAATCTTAATGAAAAACTGTTTTTT	CASSQDNLNEKLFF
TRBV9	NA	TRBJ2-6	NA	TGTGCCAGCAGCGTAGATCGGGGGACTGGGGCCAACGTCCTGACTTTC	CASSVDRGTGANVLTF
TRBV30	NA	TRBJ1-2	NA	NA	CASPGTANYGCTF
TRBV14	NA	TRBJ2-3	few	TGTGCCAGCAGCCCGAACGTGCGGGTTCAAGATACGCAGTATTTT	CASSPNVRVQDTQYF
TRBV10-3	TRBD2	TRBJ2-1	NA	TGTGCCATCAGGCCCGGGGGGGTGATGAATGAGCAGTTCTTC	CAIRPGGVMNEQFF
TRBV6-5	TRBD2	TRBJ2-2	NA	TGTGCCAGTAGGATAGCGGGAGTAATCGGGGAGCTGTTTTTT	CASRIAGVIGELFF
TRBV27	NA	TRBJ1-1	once	TGTGCCAGCAGTTTGGCCAGGATGAACACTGAAGCTTTCTTT	CASSLARMNTEAFF
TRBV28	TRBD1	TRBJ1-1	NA	TGTGCGTGCGCAGGGGGGACAGGGGTCGACACTGAAGCTTTCTTT	CACAGGTGVDTEAFF
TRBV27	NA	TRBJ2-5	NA	TGTGCCAGCAGTTCCAGTAGCCCAAGTACCCAGTACTTC	CASSSSSPSTQYF
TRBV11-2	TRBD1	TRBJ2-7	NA	TGTGCCAGCAGCTCCCCGAGGACAGGCAAGGACGAGCAGTACTTC	CASSSPRTGKDEQYF
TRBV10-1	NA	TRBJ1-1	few	TGCGCCAGCAGTTCGGCAGGGGCGAACACTGAAGCTTTCTTT	CASSSAGANTEAFF
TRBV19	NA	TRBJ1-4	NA	TGTGCCAGTAGTATAACAGGCTCTGAAAAACTGTTTTTT	CASSITGSEKLFF
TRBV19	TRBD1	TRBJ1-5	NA	TGTGCCAGTAGCCCAATTACAGGGGGTAATCAGCCCCAGCATTTT	CASSPITGGNQPQHF
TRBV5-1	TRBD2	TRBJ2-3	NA	TGCGCCAGCAGCACGTTAGCGGGAGGTTTGGATACGCAGTATTTT	CASSTLAGGLDTQYF
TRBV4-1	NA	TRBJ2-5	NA	TGCGCCAGCAGCCCCTACGGGGAGACCCAGTACTTC	CASSPYGETQYF
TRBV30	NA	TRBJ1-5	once	TGTGCCTGGACTCTGGGAGCCAATCAGCCCCAGCATTTT	CAWTLGANQPQHF
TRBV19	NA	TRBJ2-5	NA	TGTGCCAGTAGTCCCGGCGGAGAGACCCAGTACTTC	CASSPGGETQYF
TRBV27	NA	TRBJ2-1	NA	TGTGCCAGCTGGGGGCGGGCCCGCTCCTACAATGAGCAGTTCTTC	CASWGRARSYNEQFF
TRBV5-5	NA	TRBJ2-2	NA	TGTGCCAGCAGTCCCCAACAGGCCACCGGGGAGCTGTTTTTT	CASSPQQATGELFF
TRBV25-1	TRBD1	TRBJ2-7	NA	TGTGCCAGCAGTGATGTGGGACAGCGTGCCTACGAGCAGTACTTC	CASSDVGQRAYEQYF
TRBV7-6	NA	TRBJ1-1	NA	TGTGCCAGCAGCTTCGACTCGAACACTGAAGCTTTCTTT	CASSFDSNTEAFF
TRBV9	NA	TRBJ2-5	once	TGTGCCAGCAGCGTAGGGATGGAGGAGACCCAGTACTTC	CASSVGMEETQYF
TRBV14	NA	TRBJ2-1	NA	TGTGCCAGCAGCCAAGTTTGGCACAATGAGCAGTTCTTC	CASSQVWHNEQFF
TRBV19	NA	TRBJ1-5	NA	TGTGCCAGTAGTCAAGGAGCCAATCAGCCCCAGCATTTT	CASSQGANQPQHF
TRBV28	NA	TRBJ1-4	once	TGTGCCAGCAGTTTATGGGCGGGGGCAGGGCTGGACGGTGAAAAACTGTTTTTT	CASSLWAGAGLDGEKLFF
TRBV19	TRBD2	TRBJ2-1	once	TGTGCCACCTGGGGCGGGAGCAATGAGCAGTTCTTC	CATWGGSNEQFF
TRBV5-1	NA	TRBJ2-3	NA	TGCGCCAGCAGCTTGTTGCTAGGCACAGATACGCAGTATTTT	CASSLLLGTDTQYF
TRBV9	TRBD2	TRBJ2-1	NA	TGTGCCAGCAGCGTAGGTCTGTCTAGCGGGAGTGTGGCCAATGAGCAGTTCTTC	CASSVGLSSGSVANEQFF
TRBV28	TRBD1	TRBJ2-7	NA	TGTGCCAGCAGTTCGGGACAGTCCTACGAGCAGTACTTC	CASSSGQSYEQYF
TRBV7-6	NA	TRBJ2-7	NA	TGTGCCAGCAGCTTAGCCGGTCGGGAGTACGAGCAGTACTTC	CASSLAGREYEQYF
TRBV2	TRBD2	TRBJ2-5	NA	TGTGCCAGCAGAACAGCGGGAGGGGCGGTGACCCAGTACTTC	CASRTAGGAVTQYF
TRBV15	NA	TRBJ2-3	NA	TGTGCCACCAGCCCCCGACTAGATACAGATACGCAGTATTTT	CATSPRLDTDTQYF
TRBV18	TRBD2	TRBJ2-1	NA	TGTGCCAGCTCACCCCGGGACCCAGGGAGGGCCTACAATGAGCAGTTCTTC	CASSPRDPGRAYNEQFF
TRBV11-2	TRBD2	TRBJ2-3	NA	TGTGCCAGCAGCCCCGGACTCCCGGGAGGAGATACGCAGTATTTT	CASSPGLPGGDTQYF
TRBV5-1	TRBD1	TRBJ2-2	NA	TGCGCCAGCAGCGTACGGACAGGGCTTCCCACCGGGGAGCTGTTTTTT	CASSVRTGLPTGELFF
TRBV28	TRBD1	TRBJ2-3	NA	TGTGCCAGCAGTCCCACCCCGGGGACAGGGGGTTCTAGAGATACGCAGTATTTT	CASSPTPGTGGSRDTQYF
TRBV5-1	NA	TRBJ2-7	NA	TGCGCCAGCAGTGGACGGATGGGGAGCTCCTACGAGCAGTATTTC	CASSGRMGSSYEQYF